This T cell receptor beta chain was observed in a study of beta chain features in type 1 diabetes (dated 2018 in TCRdb). Some background on the complete study: No differences in mean age, gender distribution, total cell number or subset yield were found between patients and healthy donors. The study compared TCRB repertoires of sorted circulating CD4+ T cell subsets between recently diagnosed type 1 diabetes patients and matched healthy donors. Naive and central memory subsets were obtained from all 30 or so donors, but regulatory and stem cell-like memory subsets were isolated from only 8 patients and roughly eight healthy donors. A total of 107,917,701 sorted cells were examined across all samples, and the number of cells per subset was strongly correlated with RNA yield. Overall study outcomes, separate from this receptor: Only small numbers of individuals were included in the HLA sub-analyses, which left unresolved whether HLA type had any influence on TCRB rearrangement. Sequencing cDNA rather than genomic DNA could over-represent highly expressing activated cells, although activation and CD3 levels did not differ between groups. In all four CD4+ subsets, TCRB CDR3 length was moderately but significantly shorter in type 1 diabetes patients. Fewer insertions and more nucleotide deletions at VDJ recombination sites were observed in patients with type 1 diabetes, implying thymic rearrangement abnormalities. PCR might favor shorter templates, but patient and control samples were amplified and corrected together, so any skew would affect both groups equally. Naive, central memory and regulatory TCRB repertoires appeared more similar among patients than among healthy donors.

As concerns this clone: Which antigen it targets is not known. Per-base quality was not reported, and no clone a single base away is much larger than it.

Each donor gave one peripheral blood draw, averaging approximately 0.12 L, which was collected into heparinised tubes. A BD FACSAria II was used to sort naive, central memory, regulatory and stem cell-like memory CD4+ T cells with a panel that included CD45RO, CCR7, CD25, CD127, CD95 and CD27. All sorted populations exceeded 95% purity. Right away, PBMCs were isolated by Lymphoprep density gradient centrifugation and were stained directly, with no culture step. To minimize batch effects, samples were stained and sorted in pairs, one healthy donor with one patient per experiment. The High Capacity cDNA Reverse Transcription Kit was used to reverse transcribe all of the isolated RNA, meaning that expressed TCRB transcripts were what got sequenced. Deep immunoSEQ sequencing was applied to naive, central memory and regulatory T cell samples, giving an average of around 4 million total reads per sample. Sorted cells were lysed in RLT buffer and RNA was extracted with DNase-treated RNeasy Micro or Mini kits, depending on cell number. Each cell subset was processed separately to prevent cross-contamination, with patient and healthy donor samples processed together. The immunoSEQ multiplex PCR was used to amplify TCRB sequences from cDNA, yielding 87-bp fragments that span the CDR3 region. Sequencing of the amplicons was performed on the Illumina HiSeq platform. Turning to the authors' computational methods: Synthetic template baselines were used to correct PCR bias computationally, reads within Hamming distance 2 were collapsed together, and singletons that could not be merged were discarded. Reads were aligned to IMGT to assign V, D and J genes, CDR3 length, and insertions or deletions at six rearrangement sites. Within each subset, clonotype counts were normalized to sorted cell number, after which true diversity and Gini coefficients were computed with the tcR R package. The overlap coefficient, calculated on TCRB nucleotide sequences, was used to quantify repertoire sharing. TCRdb obtained this table from immuneACCESS and retained in-frame rearrangements with V and J assigned. These tables miss some clones; where compared with another copy, unresolved V genes account for less than half of the shortfall, and the remainder is unexplained. Clonal size and the V and J genes are those of that table, whereas D and trimming came from the DNA. The sample table lists 240,000 or so clones, 25% to 30% of them with a count of one. Of the sample, under 5% is held by the ten largest clones.

Reading from cysteine to phenylalanine, the CDR3 counts 14 amino acids. The CDR3 DNA has 42 bases and is translated from base 1. V lost 3 bases and J lost 6 bases; the stretch between them is 13 bases long. From the germline V gene, CDR1 is SGHDT and CDR2 is YYEEEE. The clonotype was recovered from a man aged 25 to 40 in good health. The sequenced sample was central memory CD4+ T cells from blood. The chain employs TRBV5-6 and TRBJ1-5, with a weak D call of TRBD1 (5 bases match). CDR3 protein: CASSSDGGGQPQHF. The DNA reads TGTGCCAGCAGCTCGGACGGTGGGGGTCAGCCCCAGCATTTT.